These 14 T cell receptor beta chains were all obtained from the same sample, sequenced in a study of human T cells and chemical hapten exposure (dated by TCRdb to the early 2020s). Per the publication, the time point label means: pre-sensitization, week 0. What the treatment or condition label conveys for this sample: therapeutic diphenylcyclopropenone sensitization with weekly scalp DPC. The receptor library was made with RACE. These reads were obtained on a NextSeq 500. TCRdb passed the public sequencing reads through fastp at Q25 and MiXCR, retaining productive beta sequences. Every CDR3 protein is listed once, alongside the most common genes and DNA of its rows. Counted in this sample were approximately 370,000 distinct CDR3 sequences; 4.5% to 5.5% of them appeared once. Of the sample, about 7.7% falls within the top ten clones. This material consisted of whole blood, taken in connection with sensitization to the hapten diphenylcyclopropenone (DPC). These receptors all come from a young woman with alopecia areata. Some clones in this sample may be carry-over from other donors' samples.

With regard to this clonotype: A much larger clone lies a single base off, so this may be a read error. J is TRBJ1-1 and V is TRBV7-4, with 8 bases that match TRBD1. The CDR3 spans 15 residues. The J segment lost 4 bases and the V segment lost 5 bases, leaving 9 bases of the junction unmatched. Germline V CDR1 and CDR2: SGHVT, SQSDAQ. The CDR3, as DNA: TGTGCCAGCAGCCCCTGGACAGGGAGAGGCACTGAAGCTTTCTTT. Protein sequence: CASSPWTGRGTEAFF.

This clonotype was seen many times. The chain recombines TRBV7-8 with TRBJ2-2; D is ambiguous. The CDR3 totals 12 residues. Germline V gene lookup returns CDR1 SGHVS and CDR2 FQNEAQ. Trimming took off 6 bases at V and 6 bases at J, with 8 bases between the two ends. The CDR3 sequence: CASSLRAGELFF. The DNA for the CDR3 is TGTGCCAGCAGTTTACGGGCCGGGGAGCTGTTTTTT.

This chain links TRBV7-9 with TRBJ2-7; TRBD1 matches 10 bases. Germline V gives CDR1 SEHNR, CDR2 FQNEAQ (reference sequence). The trim removed 7 bases at V and 1 base at J, leaving 13 bases unmatched. The length of the CDR3 is 17 residues. The CDR3 is CASTDTNAGQGSYEQYF. CDR3 sequence (DNA): TGTGCCAGCACCGATACAAACGCGGGACAGGGGTCCTACGAGCAGTACTTC. Variable domain in full (rest from reference TRBV7-9 and TRBJ2-7): DTGVSQNPRHKITKRGQNVTFRCDPISEHNRLYWYRQTLGQGPEFLTYFQNEAQLEKSRLLSDRFSAERPKGSFSTLEIQRTEQGDSAMYLCASTDTNAGQGSYEQYFGPGTRLTVT.

Comments on this clonotype: A much larger clonotype is one base distant, so this may be a read error. The chain carries TRBV7-2 and TRBJ1-5; no clear D. V dropped 3 bases and J dropped 6 bases, with 9 bases sitting between them. The length of the CDR3 is 13 residues. Germline CDR1 SGHTA, CDR2 FQGNSA. The CDR3 here is CASSFDQFQPQHF. CDR3 bases: TGTGCCAGCAGCTTCGATCAGTTTCAGCCCCAGCATTTT.

The table lists this clonotype with many counts. The V gene is TRBV24-1, the J gene TRBJ2-1, with TRBD2 matching 13 bases. After removal of 9 bases from V and 1 base from J, the junction contained 8 bases not matched to a gene. The germline V gene encodes CDR1 KGHDR and CDR2 SFDVKD. This CDR3 has 17 amino acids. The DNA of the CDR3 is TGTGCCACCGGACATGGACTAGCGGGGGCGTCCTACAATGAGCAGTTCTTC. Protein: CATGHGLAGASYNEQFF.

This clonotype was detected ten times or more. The V and J genes are TRBV7-2 and TRBJ2-1; TRBD1 is a possible D gene (6 bases). Germline CDR1 SGHTA, CDR2 FQGNSA. The CDR3 length is 15 residues. With 6 bases removed from V and 0 bases from J, the gap between germline ends came to 12 bases. The CDR3 region has the DNA TGTGCCAGCAGTCGAGACAGGAGCTCCTACAATGAGCAGTTCTTC. It specifies CASSRDRSSYNEQFF.

This clonotype appeared a few times. The genes are TRBV12-3 or TRBV12-4 and TRBJ1-2, with D possibly being TRBD1 (5 bases). CDR3 length: 14 residues. V gave up 6 bases and J gave up 5 bases, with 16 bases separating them. The CDR3 is CASRGGLSRYGYTF. CDR3 nucleotide sequence: TGTGCCAGCAGGGGGGGTCTAAGCCGGTATGGCTACACCTTC.

The rearrangement joins TRBV7-3 to TRBJ1-2, with TRBD1 matching over 7 bases. The V segment lost 4 bases and the J segment 4 bases; nucleotides outside the gene matches: 9. Germline loops: CDR1 SGHTA, CDR2 FQGTGA. This CDR3 region has 15 residues. The DNA of the CDR3 is TGTGCCAGCAGCTCCCTGGGTGGGACAGTCTATGGCTACACCTTC. Translating it yields CASSSLGGTVYGYTF.

This clonotype showed up just a few times. V and J are TRBV15 and TRBJ1-2, with TRBD1 as a possible D gene (5 bases). From germline, CDR1 is LNHNV and CDR2 YYDKDF (reference sequence). V lost 4 bases, J lost 2 bases, and 17 bases lay in between. The length of the CDR3 is 16 residues. The CDR3 region is CATSTQGRVSNYGYTF. CDR3 in DNA: TGTGCCACCAGCACCCAGGGTAGGGTCTCCAACTATGGCTACACCTTC.

The rearrangement links TRBV5-1 to TRBJ2-5; no definite D call. With 3 bases removed from V and 1 base from J, the gap between germline ends came to 10 bases. The germline V gene encodes CDR1 SGHRS and CDR2 YFSETQ. CDR3 length: 14 residues. The CDR3 DNA reads TGCGCCAGCAGCTGGCGGACCCGCCAAGAGACCCAGTACTTC. Protein product: CASSWRTRQETQYF.

The rearrangement links TRBV6-6 to TRBJ1-4; 10 bases fit TRBD1. In germline, CDR1 is MNHNY, CDR2 SVGAGI (reference sequence). The CDR3 loop spans 17 amino acids. Germline trimming cut 4 bases from V and 0 bases from J; bases unmatched to any gene: 5. The CDR3 reads CASSSLDRGSTNEKLFF. In DNA form, the CDR3 reads TGTGCCAGCAGTTCGTTGGACAGGGGGTCAACTAATGAAAAACTGTTTTTT.

This clonotype appeared many times. V is TRBV29-1 and J is TRBJ2-7, with D possibly being TRBD1 or TRBD2 (5 bases each). V lost 0 bases, J lost 3 bases, and 12 bases lay in between. Germline V lookup: CDR1 SQVTM, CDR2 ANQGSEA. The length of the CDR3 is 14 residues. The CDR3 region is CSVEELGTNYEQYF. The CDR3, as DNA: TGCAGCGTTGAAGAACTCGGGACGAACTACGAGCAGTACTTC.

J is TRBJ2-7 and V is TRBV5-1; D is possibly TRBD2 (5 bases). Looked up from germline, CDR1 is SGHRS and CDR2 is YFSETQ. Trimming took 3 bases from V and 3 from J, leaving 16 bases between them. The CDR3 runs 15 residues. CDR3 sequence (DNA): TGCGCCAGCAGCTACCCTCGGGGAGCCTTCTACGAGCAGTACTTC. Translating gives CASSYPRGAFYEQYF.

This clonotype was seen ten or more times. V gene TRBV12-5 combines with J gene TRBJ2-7; TRBD2 is a possible D gene (6 bases). This CDR3 region has 11 residues. Germline assignment: CDR1 LGHNT and CDR2 FRNRAP. The CDR3 DNA follows: TGTCCCACGGGCAGGGAGGACGAGCAGTACTTC. It specifies CPTGREDEQYF.